This T cell receptor beta chain emerged from a study of blood T cell repertoires in COVID-19. Study details: From the United States, Italy and Spain came samples of acute and convalescent COVID-19.

The germline CDR1 and CDR2 sequences are SGHRS and YFSETQ. V dropped 4 bases and J dropped 6 bases, with 14 bases sitting between them. CDR3 length: 15 amino acids. In this sample, this clone turned up once. This same CDR3 is encoded by further DNA sequences in the sample. The study counted Cohort 3 donors as recovered given two negative PCRs, clearance, or symptom resolution. Only in-frame clones appear in the TCRdb table, and some are missing; sequencing was by immunoSEQ multiplex PCR. Of a few hundred thousand clones in the sample, about 90% were seen once. This TCR was sampled from a young man who had recovered from COVID-19. This chain links TRBV5-1 with TRBJ1-6, with D unclear. The sequencing sample was made of PBMCs or T cells enriched from blood (not recorded which). The CDR3 reads CASSLRQGGNSPLHF. The CDR3 region has the DNA TGCGCCAGCAGCCTTAGACAAGGAGGTAATTCACCCCTCCACTTT.